This T cell receptor beta chain was profiled in a study of human T cells and chemical hapten exposure. Study summary: Epicutaneous patch tests delivered 0.01% DPC to the upper back, with evaluation at 6 days. Per-sample TCR yield variation was attributed mainly to small pooled library volume differences. General study findings and limits: With regard to DPC sensitization, TCRs above 1 in 1000 frequency did not change. Relative to controls, expanded TCRs formed significantly more large CDR3 similarity clusters.

One entry per CDR3 protein results from TCRdb running MiXCR on the RACE reads. The sample yields more than 90,000 distinct CDR3 sequences, under 12% seen once. In germline, CDR1 is MNHEY, CDR2 SVGEGT. The length of the CDR3 is 12 residues. The germline V and J ends were trimmed by 7 bases and 1 base, with 5 bases remaining between them. This clonotype has a count of ten or more. Its antigen is currently unknown. Time point noted: patch test 1, 2 weeks after DPC sensitization. The treatment was: therapeutic diphenylcyclopropenone sensitization with weekly scalp DPC. The sequence was collected from a man in his forties with alopecia areata. Some clones in this sample may be carry-over from other donors' samples. This material consisted of whole blood, taken in connection with sensitization to the hapten diphenylcyclopropenone (DPC). The V call is TRBV6-2 or TRBV6-3, the J call TRBJ1-5; D not resolved. The CDR3 sequence is CASTESNQPQHF. The CDR3 DNA reads TGTGCCAGCACCGAGAGCAATCAGCCCCAGCATTTT.